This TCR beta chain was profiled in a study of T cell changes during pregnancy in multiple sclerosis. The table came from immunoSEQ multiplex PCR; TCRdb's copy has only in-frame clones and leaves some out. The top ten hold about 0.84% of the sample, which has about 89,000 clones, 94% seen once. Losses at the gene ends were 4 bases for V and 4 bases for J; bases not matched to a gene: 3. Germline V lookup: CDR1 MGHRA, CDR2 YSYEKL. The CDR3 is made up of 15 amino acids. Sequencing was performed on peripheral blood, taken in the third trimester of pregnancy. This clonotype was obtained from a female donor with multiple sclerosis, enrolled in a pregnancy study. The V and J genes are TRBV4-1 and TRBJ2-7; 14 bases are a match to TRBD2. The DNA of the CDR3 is TGCGCCAGCAGCCCGGGACTAGCGGGGGTATACGAGCAGTACTTC. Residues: CASSPGLAGVYEQYF.